This TCR beta chain comes out of a study of identifying expanded T cells in peripheral blood. Study observations and caveats: Over two and four weeks, about 15 and 18 clones changed, versus approximately 1.2 between replicates. Variance in clone template counts between approximately 2-week samples significantly increased with total template count across all healthy donors.

With respect to this clone: The target antigen is unknown.

Collection occurred without any documented infections or immune events in donors. Clones were read by immunoSEQ multiplex PCR, and TCRdb kept only the in-frame ones, dropping some. The data show 70,000 to 100,000 clones, 88% seen once. The receptor was isolated from a person between 18 and 75 years old in good health. Sequencing was performed on blood.

The CDR3 sequence: CASSASSEQYF. CDR3 coding DNA: TGTGCCAGCAGCGCTTCCAGCGAGCAGTACTTC. The V gene is TRBV7-2, the J gene TRBJ2-7; unclear D gene. This CDR3 region has 11 residues. Germline V gene sequence: CDR1 SGHTA, CDR2 FQGNSA. Trimming took 5 bases from V and 6 from J, leaving 8 bases between them.